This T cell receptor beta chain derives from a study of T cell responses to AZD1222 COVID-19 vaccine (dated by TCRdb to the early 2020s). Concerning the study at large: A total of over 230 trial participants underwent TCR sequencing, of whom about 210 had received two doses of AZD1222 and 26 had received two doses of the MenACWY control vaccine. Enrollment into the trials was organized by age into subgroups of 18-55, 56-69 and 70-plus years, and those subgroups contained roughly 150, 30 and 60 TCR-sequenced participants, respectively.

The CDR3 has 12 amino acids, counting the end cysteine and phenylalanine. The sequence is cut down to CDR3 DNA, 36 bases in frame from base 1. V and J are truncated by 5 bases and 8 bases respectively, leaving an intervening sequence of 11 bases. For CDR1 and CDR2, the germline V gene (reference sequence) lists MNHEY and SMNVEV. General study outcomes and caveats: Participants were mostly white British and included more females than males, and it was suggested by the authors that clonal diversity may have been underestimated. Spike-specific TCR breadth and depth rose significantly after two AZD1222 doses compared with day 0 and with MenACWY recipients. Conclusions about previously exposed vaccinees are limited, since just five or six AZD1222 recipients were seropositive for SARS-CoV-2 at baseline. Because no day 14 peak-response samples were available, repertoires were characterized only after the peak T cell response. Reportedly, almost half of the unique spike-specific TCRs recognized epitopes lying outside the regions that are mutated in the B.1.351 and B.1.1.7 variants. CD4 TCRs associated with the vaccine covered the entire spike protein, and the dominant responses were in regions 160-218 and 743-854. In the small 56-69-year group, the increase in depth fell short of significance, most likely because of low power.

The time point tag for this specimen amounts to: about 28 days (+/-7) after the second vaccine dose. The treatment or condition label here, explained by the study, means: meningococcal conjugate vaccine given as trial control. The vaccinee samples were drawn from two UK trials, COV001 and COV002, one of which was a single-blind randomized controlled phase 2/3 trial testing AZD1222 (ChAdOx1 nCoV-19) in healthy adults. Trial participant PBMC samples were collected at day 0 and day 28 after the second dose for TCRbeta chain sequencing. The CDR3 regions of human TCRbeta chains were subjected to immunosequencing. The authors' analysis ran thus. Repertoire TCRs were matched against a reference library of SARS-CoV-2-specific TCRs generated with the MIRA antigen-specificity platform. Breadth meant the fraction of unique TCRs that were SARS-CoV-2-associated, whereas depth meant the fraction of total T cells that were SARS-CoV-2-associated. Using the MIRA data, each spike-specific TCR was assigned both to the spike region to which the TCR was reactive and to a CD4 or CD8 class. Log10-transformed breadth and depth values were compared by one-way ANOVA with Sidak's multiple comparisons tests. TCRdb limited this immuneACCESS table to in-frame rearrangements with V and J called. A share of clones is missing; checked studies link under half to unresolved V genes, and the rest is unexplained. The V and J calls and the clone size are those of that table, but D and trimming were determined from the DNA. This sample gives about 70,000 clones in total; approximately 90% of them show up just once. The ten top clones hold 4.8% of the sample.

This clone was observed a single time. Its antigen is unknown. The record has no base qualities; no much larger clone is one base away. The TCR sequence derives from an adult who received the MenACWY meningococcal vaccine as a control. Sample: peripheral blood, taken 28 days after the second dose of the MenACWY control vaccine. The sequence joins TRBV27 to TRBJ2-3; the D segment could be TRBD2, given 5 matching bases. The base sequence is TGTGCCAGCAGTATGGGAGAGGGTACGCAGTATTTT. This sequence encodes CASSMGEGTQYF.